This T cell receptor (beta chain) was found in a study of blood T cell repertoires in COVID-19. This table comes from immunoSEQ multiplex PCR, and its TCRdb copy is limited to in-frame clones, with some not included. The table records roughly 270,000 clones, around 85% of them present only once. Per the germline V gene, CDR1 is KGHSH and CDR2 is LQKENI. The CDR3 totals 16 residues. After removal of 3 bases from V and 8 bases from J, the junction contained 12 bases not matched to a gene. Two negative PCRs, clearance, or symptom resolution were required of recovered Cohort 3 donors. This clonotype was obtained from a woman between 45 and 65 years old who had recovered from COVID-19. The sample taken for sequencing was PBMCs or T cells enriched from blood (not recorded which). V and J are TRBV18 and TRBJ2-3; 9 nucleotides line up with TRBD1. In DNA form, the CDR3 reads TGTGCCAGCTCACCGACCGGTAGACAGGGGGTGTCTACGCAGTATTTT. Amino acids: CASSPTGRQGVSTQYF.